This TCR beta chain comes out of a study of lymphopenia after photon versus proton radiotherapy. The study's findings and limits: Post-nadir TCR diversity decline inversely tracked overall survival among those who died.

The V end lost 7 bases, the J end lost 0 bases, and 9 bases lay between the germline ends. There are 13 residues in the CDR3. Germline values: CDR1 SGHNT, CDR2 YYREEE (reference sequence). In regard to this clone: Antigen specificity is unknown.

Assay: immunoSEQ multiplex PCR; the TCRdb copy retains only in-frame clones and omits some. The table includes approximately 62,000 clones, 84% detected once. The receptor was isolated from a man aged 55 to 70 with pancreatic cancer. The input for sequencing was peripheral blood, taken from a patient treated with proton-based radiotherapy. The rearrangement joins TRBV5-4 to TRBJ2-3; D ambiguous. CDR3 protein: CASAQTSTDTQYF. CDR3 bases: TGTGCCAGCGCCCAGACGAGCACAGATACGCAGTATTTT.